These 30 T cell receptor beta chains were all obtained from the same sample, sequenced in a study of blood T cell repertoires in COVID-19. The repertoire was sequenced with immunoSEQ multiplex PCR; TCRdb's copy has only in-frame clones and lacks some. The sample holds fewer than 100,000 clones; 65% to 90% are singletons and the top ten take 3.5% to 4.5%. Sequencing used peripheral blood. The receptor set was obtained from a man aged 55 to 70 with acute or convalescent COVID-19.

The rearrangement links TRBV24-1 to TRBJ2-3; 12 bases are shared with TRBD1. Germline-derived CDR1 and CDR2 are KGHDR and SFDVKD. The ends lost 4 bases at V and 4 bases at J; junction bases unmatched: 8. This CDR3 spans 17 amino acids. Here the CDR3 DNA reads TGTGCCACCAGTGACCCCGGGACAGGGGGCATTTCAGATACGCAGTATTTT. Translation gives CATSDPGTGGISDTQYF.

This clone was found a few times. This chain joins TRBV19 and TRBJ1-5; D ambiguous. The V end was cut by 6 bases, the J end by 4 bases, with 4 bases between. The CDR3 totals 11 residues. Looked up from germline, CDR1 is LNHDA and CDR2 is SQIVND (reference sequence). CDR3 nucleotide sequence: TGTGCCAGTAGCTCTAATCAGCCCCAGCATTTT. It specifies CASSSNQPQHF.

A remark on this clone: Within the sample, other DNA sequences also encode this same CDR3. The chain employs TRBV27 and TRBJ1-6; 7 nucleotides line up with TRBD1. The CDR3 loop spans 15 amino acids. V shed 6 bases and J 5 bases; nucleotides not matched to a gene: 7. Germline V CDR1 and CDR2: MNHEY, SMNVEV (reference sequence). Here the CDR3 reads CASRTPGQNNSPLHF. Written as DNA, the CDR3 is TGTGCCAGCAGGACACCGGGACAGAATAATTCACCCCTCCACTTT.

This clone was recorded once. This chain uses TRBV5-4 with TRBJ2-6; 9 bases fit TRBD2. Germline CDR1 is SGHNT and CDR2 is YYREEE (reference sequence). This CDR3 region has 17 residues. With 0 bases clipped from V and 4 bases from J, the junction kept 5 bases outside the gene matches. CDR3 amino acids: CASSLVAGGGGANVLTF. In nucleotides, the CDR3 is TGTGCCAGCAGCTTGGTTGCGGGAGGGGGAGGGGCCAACGTCCTGACTTTC.

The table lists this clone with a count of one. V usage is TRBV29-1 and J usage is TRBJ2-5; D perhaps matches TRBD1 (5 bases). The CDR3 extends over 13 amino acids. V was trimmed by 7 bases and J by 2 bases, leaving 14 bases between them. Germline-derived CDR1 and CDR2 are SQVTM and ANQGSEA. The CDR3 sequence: CSAQGVPQETQYF. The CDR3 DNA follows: TGCAGCGCCCAAGGGGTTCCTCAAGAGACCCAGTACTTC.

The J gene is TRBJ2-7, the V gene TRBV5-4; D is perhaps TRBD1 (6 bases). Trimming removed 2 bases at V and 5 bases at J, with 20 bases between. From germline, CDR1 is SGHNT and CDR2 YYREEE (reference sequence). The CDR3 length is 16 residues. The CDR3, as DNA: TGTGCCAGCAGCTTCATGTCAAACAGGGCACGGAACGAGCAGTACTTC. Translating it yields CASSFMSNRARNEQYF.

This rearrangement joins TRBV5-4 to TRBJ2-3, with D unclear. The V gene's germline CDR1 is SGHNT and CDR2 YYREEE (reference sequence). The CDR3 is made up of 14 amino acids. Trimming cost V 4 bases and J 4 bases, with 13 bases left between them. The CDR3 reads CASSADPEADTQYF. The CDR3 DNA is TGTGCCAGCAGCGCTGACCCAGAGGCAGATACGCAGTATTTT.

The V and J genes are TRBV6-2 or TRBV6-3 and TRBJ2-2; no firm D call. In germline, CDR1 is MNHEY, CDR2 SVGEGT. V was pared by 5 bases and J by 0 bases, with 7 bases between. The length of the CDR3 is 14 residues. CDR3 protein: CASSQATNTGELFF. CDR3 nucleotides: TGTGCCAGCAGTCAGGCGACGAACACCGGGGAGCTGTTTTTT.

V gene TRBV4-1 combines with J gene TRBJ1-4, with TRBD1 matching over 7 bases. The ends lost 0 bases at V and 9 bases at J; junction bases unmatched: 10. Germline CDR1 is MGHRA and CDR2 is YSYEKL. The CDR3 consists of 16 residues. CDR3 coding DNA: TGCGCCAGCAGCCAAGAGCGGGACAGCTCAGGGAAAAAACTGTTTTTT. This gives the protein CASSQERDSSGKKLFF.

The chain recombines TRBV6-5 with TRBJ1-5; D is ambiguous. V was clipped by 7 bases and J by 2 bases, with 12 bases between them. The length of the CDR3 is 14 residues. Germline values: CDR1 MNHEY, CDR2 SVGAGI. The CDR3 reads CASKEGSGNQPQHF. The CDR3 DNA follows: TGTGCCAGCAAGGAGGGCAGTGGCAATCAGCCCCAGCATTTT.

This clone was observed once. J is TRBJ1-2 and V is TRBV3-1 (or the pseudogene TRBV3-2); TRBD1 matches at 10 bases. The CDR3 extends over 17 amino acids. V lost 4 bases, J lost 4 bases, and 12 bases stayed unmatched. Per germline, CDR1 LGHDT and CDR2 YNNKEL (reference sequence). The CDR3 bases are TGTGCCAGCAGCCCACAGGTCGGGACAGGGGATAGCTATGGCTACACCTTC. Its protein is CASSPQVGTGDSYGYTF.

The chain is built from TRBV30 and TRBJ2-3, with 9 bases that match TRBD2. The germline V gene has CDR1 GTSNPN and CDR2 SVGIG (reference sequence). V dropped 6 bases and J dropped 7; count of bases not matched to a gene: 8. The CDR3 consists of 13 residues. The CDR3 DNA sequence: TGTGCCTGTGGCGGGAGGGCCGGGAATACGCAGTATTTT. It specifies CACGGRAGNTQYF.

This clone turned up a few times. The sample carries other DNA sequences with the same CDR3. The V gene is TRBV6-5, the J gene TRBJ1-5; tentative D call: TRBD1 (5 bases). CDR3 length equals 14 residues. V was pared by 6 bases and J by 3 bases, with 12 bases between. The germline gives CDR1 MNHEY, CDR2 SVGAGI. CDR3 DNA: TGTGCCAGCAGACCCCAGGGAATCAATCAGCCCCAGCATTTT. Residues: CASRPQGINQPQHF.

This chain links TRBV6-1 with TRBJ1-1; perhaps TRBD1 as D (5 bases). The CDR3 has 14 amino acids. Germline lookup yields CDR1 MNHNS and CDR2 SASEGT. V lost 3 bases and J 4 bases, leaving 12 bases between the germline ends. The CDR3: CASSDQGRTTEAFF. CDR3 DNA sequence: TGTGCCAGCAGTGATCAGGGTAGAACCACTGAAGCTTTCTTT.

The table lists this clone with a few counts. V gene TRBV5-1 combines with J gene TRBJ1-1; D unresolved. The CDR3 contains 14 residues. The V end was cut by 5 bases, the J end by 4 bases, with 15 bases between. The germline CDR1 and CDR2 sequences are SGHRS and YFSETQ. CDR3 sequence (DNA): TGCGCCAGCAGTCCGGTGTTGGAGAGCACTGAAGCTTTCTTT. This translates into CASSPVLESTEAFF.

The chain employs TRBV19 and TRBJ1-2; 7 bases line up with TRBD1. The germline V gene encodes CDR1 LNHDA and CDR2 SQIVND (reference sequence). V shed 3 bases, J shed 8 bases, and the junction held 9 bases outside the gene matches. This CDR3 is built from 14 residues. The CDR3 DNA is TGTGCCAGTAGTATCCAGGGGGGCGCGGTCGGCTACACCTTC. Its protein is CASSIQGGAVGYTF.

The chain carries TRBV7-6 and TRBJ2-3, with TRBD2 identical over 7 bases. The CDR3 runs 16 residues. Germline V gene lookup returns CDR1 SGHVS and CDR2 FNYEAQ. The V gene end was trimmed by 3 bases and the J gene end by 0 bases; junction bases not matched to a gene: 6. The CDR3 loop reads CASSFLAGESTDTQYF. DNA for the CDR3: TGTGCCAGCAGCTTCCTGGCGGGAGAAAGCACAGATACGCAGTATTTT.

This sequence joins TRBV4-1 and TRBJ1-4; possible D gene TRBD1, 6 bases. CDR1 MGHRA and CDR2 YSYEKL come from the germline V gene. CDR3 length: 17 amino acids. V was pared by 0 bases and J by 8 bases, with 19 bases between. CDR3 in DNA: TGCGCCAGCAGCCAAGACCCCGAGCGGGGGCTCCGCGAAAAACTGTTTTTT. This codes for CASSQDPERGLREKLFF.

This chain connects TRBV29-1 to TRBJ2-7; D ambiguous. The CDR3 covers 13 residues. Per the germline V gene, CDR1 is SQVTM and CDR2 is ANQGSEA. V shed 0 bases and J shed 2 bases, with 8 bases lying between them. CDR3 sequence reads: CSVEDGAPYEQYF. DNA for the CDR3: TGCAGCGTTGAAGATGGAGCGCCCTACGAGCAGTACTTC.

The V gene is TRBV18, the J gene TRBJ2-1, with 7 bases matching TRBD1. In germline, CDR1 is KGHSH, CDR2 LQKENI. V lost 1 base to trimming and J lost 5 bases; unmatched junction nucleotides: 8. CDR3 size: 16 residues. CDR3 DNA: TGTGCCAGCTCACCACGTACAGGGGTAAGAGACAATGAGCAGTTCTTC. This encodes CASSPRTGVRDNEQFF.

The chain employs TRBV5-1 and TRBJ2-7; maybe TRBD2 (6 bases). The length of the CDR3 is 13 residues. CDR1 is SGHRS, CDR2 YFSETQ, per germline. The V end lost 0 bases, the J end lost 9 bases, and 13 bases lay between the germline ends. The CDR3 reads CASSLADGGRQYF. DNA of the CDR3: TGCGCCAGCAGCTTGGCCGACGGGGGTAGGCAGTACTTC.

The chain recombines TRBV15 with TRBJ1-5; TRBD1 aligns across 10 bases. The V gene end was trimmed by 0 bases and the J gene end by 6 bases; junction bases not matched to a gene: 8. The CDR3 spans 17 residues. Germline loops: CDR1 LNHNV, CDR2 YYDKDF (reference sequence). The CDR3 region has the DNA TGTGCCACCAGCAGAGATCCCGGGACAGGGGTTATTCAGCCCCAGCATTTT. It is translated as CATSRDPGTGVIQPQHF.

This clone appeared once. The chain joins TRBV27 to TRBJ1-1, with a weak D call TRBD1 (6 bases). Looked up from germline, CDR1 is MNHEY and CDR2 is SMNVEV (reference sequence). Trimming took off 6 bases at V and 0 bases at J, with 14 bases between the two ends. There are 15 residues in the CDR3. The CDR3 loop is CASSPRQGLNTEAFF. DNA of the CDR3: TGTGCCAGCAGCCCACGCCAGGGGCTGAACACTGAAGCTTTCTTT.

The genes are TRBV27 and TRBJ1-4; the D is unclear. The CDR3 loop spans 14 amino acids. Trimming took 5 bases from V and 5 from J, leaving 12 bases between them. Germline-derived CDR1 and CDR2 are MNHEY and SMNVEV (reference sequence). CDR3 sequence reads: CASSPSGLNEKLFF. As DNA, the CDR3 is TGTGCCAGCAGTCCAAGCGGGCTAAATGAAAAACTGTTTTTT.

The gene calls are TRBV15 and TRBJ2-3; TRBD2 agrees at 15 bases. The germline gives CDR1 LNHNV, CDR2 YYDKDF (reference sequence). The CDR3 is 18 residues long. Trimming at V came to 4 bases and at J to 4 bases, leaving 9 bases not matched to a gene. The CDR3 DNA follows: TGTGCCACCAGCAAGCCGGGACTAGCGGGAGGAAGGGCAGATACGCAGTATTTT. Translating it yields CATSKPGLAGGRADTQYF.

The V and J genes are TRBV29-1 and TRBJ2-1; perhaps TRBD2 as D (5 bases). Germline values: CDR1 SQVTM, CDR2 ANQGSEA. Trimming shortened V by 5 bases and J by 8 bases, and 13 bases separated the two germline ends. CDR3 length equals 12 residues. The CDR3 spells CSVHPGSHEQFF. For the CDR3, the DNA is TGCAGCGTTCACCCGGGGAGCCATGAGCAGTTCTTC.

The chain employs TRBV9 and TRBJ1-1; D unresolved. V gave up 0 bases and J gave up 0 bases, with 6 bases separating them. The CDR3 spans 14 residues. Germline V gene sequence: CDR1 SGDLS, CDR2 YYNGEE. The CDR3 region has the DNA TGTGCCAGCAGCGTAGCTACGTTGAACACTGAAGCTTTCTTT. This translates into CASSVATLNTEAFF.

The CDR3 here is CASRTVNYGYTF. The CDR3 region has the DNA TGTGCCAGCAGGACAGTGAACTATGGCTACACCTTC. The chain employs TRBV6-5 and TRBJ1-2; TRBD1 is a possible D gene (5 bases). Germline V gives CDR1 MNHEY, CDR2 SVGAGI. The CDR3 is 12 residues long. Trimming took off 6 bases at V and 2 bases at J, with 7 bases between the two ends.

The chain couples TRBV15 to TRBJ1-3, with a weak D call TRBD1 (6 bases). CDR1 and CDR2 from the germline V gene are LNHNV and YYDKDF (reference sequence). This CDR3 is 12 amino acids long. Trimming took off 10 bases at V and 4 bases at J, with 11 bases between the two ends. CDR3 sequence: CASSRGGNTIYF. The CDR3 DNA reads TGTGCCAGTTCAAGGGGGGGAAACACCATATATTTT. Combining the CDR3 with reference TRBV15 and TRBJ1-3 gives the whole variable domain DAMVIQNPRYQVTQFGKPVTLSCSQTLNHNVMYWYQQKSSQAPKLLFHYYDKDFNNEADTPDNFQSRRPNTSFCFLDIRSPGLGDTAMYLCASSRGGNTIYFGEGSWLTVV.

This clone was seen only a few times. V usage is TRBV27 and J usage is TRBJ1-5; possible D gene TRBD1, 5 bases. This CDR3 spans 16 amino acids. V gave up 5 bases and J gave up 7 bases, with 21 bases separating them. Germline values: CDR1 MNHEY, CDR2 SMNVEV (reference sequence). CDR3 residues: CASSPSPLGQGQPQHF. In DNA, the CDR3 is TGTGCCAGCAGTCCATCTCCCCTGGGGCAGGGCCAGCCCCAGCATTTT.